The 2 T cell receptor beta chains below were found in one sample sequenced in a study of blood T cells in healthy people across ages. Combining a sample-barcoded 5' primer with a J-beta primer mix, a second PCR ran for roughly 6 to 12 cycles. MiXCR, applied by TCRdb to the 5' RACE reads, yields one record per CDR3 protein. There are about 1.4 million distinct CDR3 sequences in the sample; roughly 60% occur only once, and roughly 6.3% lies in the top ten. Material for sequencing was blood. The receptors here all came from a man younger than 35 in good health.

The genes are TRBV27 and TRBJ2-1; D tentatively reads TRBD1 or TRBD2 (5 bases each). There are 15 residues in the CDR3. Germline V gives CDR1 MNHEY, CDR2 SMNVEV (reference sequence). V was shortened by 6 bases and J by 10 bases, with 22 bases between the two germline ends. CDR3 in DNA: TGTGCCAGCAGACCAATCCAGACAGCCACGGGGGAGCAGTTCTTC. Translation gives CASRPIQTATGEQFF.

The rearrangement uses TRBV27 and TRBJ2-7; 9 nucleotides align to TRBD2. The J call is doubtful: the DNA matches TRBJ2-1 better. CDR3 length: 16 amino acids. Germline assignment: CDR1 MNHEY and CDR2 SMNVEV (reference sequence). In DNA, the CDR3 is TGTGCCAGCAGTTTAGGTGGCGGGAGGGGGGGCAATGAGCAGTTCTTC. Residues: CASSLGGGRGGNEQFF.